These 21 T cell receptor beta chains originate from one sample sequenced in a study of blood T cell repertoires in COVID-19. TCRdb's table, derived via immunoSEQ multiplex PCR, lists solely in-frame clones and lacks some. The data hold under 250,000 clones, with about nine tenths observed a single time. Sequences were obtained from peripheral blood. Every receptor here comes from a man aged 55 to 70 who had recovered from COVID-19.

The genes are TRBV7-3 and TRBJ2-3, with D maybe TRBD2 (5 bases). V dropped 3 bases and J dropped 8 bases, with 9 bases sitting between them. Germline V gene sequence: CDR1 SGHTA, CDR2 FQGTGA. The CDR3 totals 12 residues. CDR3 amino acids: CASSFPGTTQYF. The CDR3 DNA is TGTGCCAGCAGCTTCCCGGGAACTACGCAGTATTTT.

J is TRBJ1-1 and V is TRBV5-1, with D perhaps matching TRBD1 (6 bases). Per germline, CDR1 SGHRS and CDR2 YFSETQ. The length of the CDR3 is 14 residues. V was trimmed by 7 bases and J by 1 base, leaving 14 bases between them. CDR3 region: CASSSARGNTEAFF. CDR3 sequence (DNA): TGCGCCAGCTCCTCCGCCAGGGGGAACACTGAAGCTTTCTTT.

J is TRBJ2-7 and V is TRBV2; 12 bases match TRBD2. Germline V gene sequence: CDR1 SNHLY, CDR2 FYNNEI. Losses at the gene ends were 5 bases for V and 2 bases for J; bases not matched to a gene: 13. The CDR3 runs to 18 residues. CDR3 residues: CASSLTTSASGGAYEQYF. CDR3 bases: TGTGCCAGCAGTCTCACCACCTCAGCTAGCGGGGGGGCCTACGAGCAGTACTTC.

The count of this clone is one. The J gene is TRBJ2-2, the V gene TRBV29-1; D is possibly TRBD2 (6 bases). Trimming stripped 5 bases from V and 5 bases from J, with 18 bases between. The CDR3 sequence is 15 residues long. The germline V gene has CDR1 SQVTM and CDR2 ANQGSEA. The CDR3: CSVRKVARDTGELFF. The CDR3, as DNA: TGCAGCGTTAGAAAGGTGGCGCGGGATACCGGGGAGCTGTTTTTT.

The chain uses TRBV4-3 and TRBJ2-7; 8 bases map to TRBD2. The CDR3 consists of 15 residues. V was pared by 0 bases and J by 4 bases, with 5 bases of the junction left unmatched. Looked up from germline, CDR1 is LGHNA and CDR2 is YSLEER. In DNA, the CDR3 is TGCGCCAGCAGCCAAGATGTAGCGGGGCCATACGAGCAGTACTTC. Amino acid sequence: CASSQDVAGPYEQYF.

The CDR3 DNA reads as TGTGCCAGCAGCTTGGGGCGTCTCGACACTGAAGCTTTCTTT. It codes for CASSLGRLDTEAFF. The chain is built from TRBV7-3 and TRBJ1-1, with a possible D match to TRBD1 (5 bases). V was pared by 3 bases and J by 3 bases, with 11 bases between. CDR1 is SGHTA and CDR2 is FQGTGA in the germline V gene. There are 14 residues in the CDR3.

The V gene is TRBV5-4, the J gene TRBJ2-7; D unclear. This CDR3 has 12 residues. The V end was cut by 3 bases, the J end by 4 bases, with 8 bases between. Germline-derived CDR1 and CDR2 are SGHNT and YYREEE (reference sequence). The CDR3 loop is CASSSSRYEQYF. The CDR3, as DNA: TGTGCCAGCAGCTCGTCGAGGTACGAGCAGTACTTC.

V is TRBV28 and J is TRBJ2-5; D is perhaps TRBD2 (6 bases). The germline V gene has CDR1 MDHEN and CDR2 SYDVKM. Trimming removed 6 bases at V and 5 bases at J, with 19 bases between. This CDR3 spans 15 amino acids. The CDR3 nucleotides are TGTGCCAGCAGGCGGGATCTCGACGGATGGGAGACCCAGTACTTC. It is translated as CASRRDLDGWETQYF.

This rearrangement joins TRBV18 to TRBJ1-5; D may be TRBD1 (6 bases). The V and J ends lost 0 bases and 3 bases respectively, with 12 bases between them. The CDR3 has 16 amino acids. Germline lookup yields CDR1 KGHSH and CDR2 LQKENI. In nucleotides, the CDR3 is TGTGCCAGCTCACCACCCTTCGGACAGTACAATCAGCCCCAGCATTTT. Its protein product is CASSPPFGQYNQPQHF.

This chain uses TRBV28 with TRBJ1-2; the D is unclear. Trimming shortened V by 2 bases and J by 0 bases, and 7 bases separated the two germline ends. The CDR3 covers 14 residues. CDR1 is MDHEN and CDR2 is SYDVKM in the germline V gene. The DNA of the CDR3 is TGTGCCAGCAGTTTAGACCAGGCTAACTATGGCTACACCTTC. Translating it yields CASSLDQANYGYTF.

CDR3 bases: TGTGCCAGCAGCTTAGTGGGGACTAGCGGGACCACAGATACGCAGTATTTT. Protein sequence: CASSLVGTSGTTDTQYF. The chain is built from TRBV7-2 and TRBJ2-3, with TRBD2 identical over 13 bases. The CDR3 runs to 17 residues. Germline V gives CDR1 SGHTA, CDR2 FQGNSA. J was trimmed by 2 bases and V by 1 base; bases with no gene match: 3.

The J gene is TRBJ2-7, the V gene TRBV7-3; possible D gene TRBD2, 6 bases. Per germline, CDR1 SGHTA and CDR2 FQGTGA. Trimming took 5 bases from V and 1 from J, leaving 18 bases between them. CDR3 length equals 16 residues. The CDR3 here is CASSPGSGSGSYEQYF. DNA of the CDR3: TGTGCCAGCAGCCCAGGTTCCGGGAGCGGTTCCTACGAGCAGTACTTC.

CDR3 protein: CASSGGQSYEQYF. Written as DNA, the CDR3 is TGTGCCAGCAGCGGGGGACAGTCCTACGAGCAGTACTTC. The V call is TRBV9, the J call TRBJ2-7; 7 nucleotides line up with TRBD1. Per germline, CDR1 SGDLS and CDR2 YYNGEE. The CDR3 covers 13 residues. Unmatched junction bases numbered 1, after V lost 3 bases and J lost 1 base. The whole variable domain, filled in from reference TRBV9 and TRBJ2-7, reads DSGVTQTPKHLITATGQRVTLRCSPRSGDLSVYWYQQSLDQGLQFLIQYYNGEERAKGNILERFSAQQFPDLHSELNLSSLELGDSALYFCASSGGQSYEQYFGPGTRLTVT.

The CDR3 DNA reads as TGCAGCGTTGCCCGGGACAGGCGGAACACCGGGGAGCTGTTTTTT. It is translated as CSVARDRRNTGELFF. The chain combines TRBV29-1 with TRBJ2-2, with 8 bases fitting TRBD1. V lost 4 bases, J lost 1 base, and 5 bases stayed unmatched. The germline gives CDR1 SQVTM, CDR2 ANQGSEA. The CDR3 runs to 15 residues.

The rearrangement joins TRBV20-1 to TRBJ2-1, with D tentatively TRBD2 (7 bases). The germline V gene has CDR1 DFQATT and CDR2 SNEGSKA (reference sequence). Trimming left V 3 bases short and J 8 bases short, with 20 bases between. The CDR3 is 15 amino acids. CDR3 in amino acids: CSASIAEGRGDEQFF. In DNA, the CDR3 is TGCAGTGCTAGTATAGCGGAGGGGAGGGGGGATGAGCAGTTCTTC.

This clone has only one observation. The V call is TRBV9, the J call TRBJ2-5; D may be TRBD1 (5 bases). The CDR3 spans 15 residues. The ends were cut back, 0 bases at V and 2 bases at J, with 11 bases in the middle. Germline assignment: CDR1 SGDLS and CDR2 YYNGEE. The CDR3 protein is CASSVEAQGQETQYF. CDR3 nucleotides: TGTGCCAGCAGCGTAGAAGCCCAGGGACAAGAGACCCAGTACTTC.

This sequence joins TRBV7-3 and TRBJ1-1; D gene ambiguous. This CDR3 is built from 14 residues. The V gene lost 5 bases and the J gene lost 1 base, with 11 bases spanning the gap. Germline CDR1 is SGHTA and CDR2 is FQGTGA. The chain's CDR3 is CASSRLGGNTEAFF. The DNA for the CDR3 is TGTGCCAGCAGCCGTCTCGGTGGGAACACTGAAGCTTTCTTT.

This clone was seen only once. Other DNA sequences from this sample encode an identical CDR3 as well. V gene TRBV27 combines with J gene TRBJ2-7; 7 bases match TRBD2. Germline CDR1 MNHEY, CDR2 SMNVEV (reference sequence). This CDR3 spans 13 amino acids. V was clipped by 2 bases and J by 4 bases; unmatched bases: 2. In DNA, the CDR3 is TGTGCCAGCAGTTTAAAGCGGGGATACGAGCAGTACTTC. This translates into CASSLKRGYEQYF.

V and J are TRBV13 and TRBJ2-2; D is uncertain. The V end was cut by 3 bases, the J end by 1 base, with 12 bases between. CDR3 length: 16 residues. The germline V gene encodes CDR1 PRHDT and CDR2 FYEKMQ (reference sequence). CDR3 sequence: CASSFFELMNTGELFF. DNA for the CDR3: TGTGCCAGCAGCTTCTTCGAACTTATGAACACCGGGGAGCTGTTTTTT.

The chain has TRBV7-9 and TRBJ2-1; 13 bases match TRBD2. This CDR3 comprises 17 residues. Germline CDR1 is SEHNR and CDR2 is FQNEAQ (reference sequence). Trimming took 5 bases from V and 5 from J; bases not matched to a gene: 9. The chain's CDR3 is CASSKGTSGNINNEQFF. CDR3 nucleotides: TGTGCCAGCAGCAAAGGGACTAGCGGGAATATTAACAATGAGCAGTTCTTC.

V gene TRBV6-6 combines with J gene TRBJ1-2; 7 nucleotides match TRBD1. There are 12 residues in the CDR3. CDR1 is MNHNY, CDR2 SVGAGI, per germline (reference sequence). V dropped 8 bases and J dropped 2; count of bases not matched to a gene: 2. CDR3 residues: CASYRGNYGYTF. Written as DNA, the CDR3 is TGTGCCAGCTACAGGGGAAACTATGGCTACACCTTC.